This TCR beta chain was sequenced in a study of T cells after yellow fever vaccination (dated by TCRdb to the late 2010s). Concerning the study at large: The SMART-Seq v4 Ultra Low Input RNA kit was used to prepare libraries from fractions with low cell numbers. Two healthy male donors made up the cohort, one aged 18 to 30 years and the other aged 30 to 40 years. To follow T-cell clones before and after both primary and booster YFV17D yellow fever vaccination, bulk TCR alpha and beta repertoires underwent longitudinal sequencing. Blood samples were taken at several timepoints before and after primary and secondary immunization, and bulk PBMC replicates and cell subsets were isolated. Overall study results and their limits: Most clones expanded after primary vaccination were re-detected after the booster (around 96% of CD4 and 88% of CD8), suggesting broad memory maintenance. Because only two donors were included in the study, the extent to which the findings can be generalized is limited. Computational filtering was needed because FACS-sorted repertoires could contain abundant contaminating clonotypes from the bulk population. A small fraction of clonotypes appeared in both the CD4 and CD8 compartments, likely as a result of convergent recombination. Compared with the primary T-cell response, the secondary T-cell response was weaker but faster, peaking on day 5 rather than day 15.

Taken with the paper, the label for treatment or condition translates to: live attenuated yellow fever vaccine strain. Two biological replicates of bulk PBMCs were collected at each blood-draw timepoint. A standard Ficoll-Paque protocol was used to isolate PBMCs from peripheral blood. RNA was extracted with TriZol from bulk PBMCs, CD4 and CD8 fractions, and dextramer-positive and dextramer-negative fractions. The germline V gene (reference sequence) provides CDR1 PRHDT and CDR2 FYEKMQ. There are 14 amino acids in the CDR3, from cysteine to phenylalanine inclusive. This entry keeps only the CDR3 DNA: 42 bases, framed from base 1. Ends trimmed: V by 4 bases, J by 9 bases; bases unmatched to a gene: 7. Synthesis of TCR cDNA relied on 5'RACE template switching, a step that introduced a universal primer site along with unique molecular identifiers. Priming for cDNA synthesis came from both the TCR alpha and TCR beta constant segments. Libraries were amplified in two PCR steps, with sample barcodes and sequencing adapters added in the second step. Libraries were sequenced on Illumina HiSeq 2500 (2x100 bp) or NovaSeq (2x150 bp). Per the original workflow: Reads were demultiplexed and collapsed into UMI consensus sequences with MIGEC, and V(D)J alignment was performed with MiXCR. Vaccine-responding clonotypes were defined with edgeR using replicate PBMC samples, requiring FDR below 0.01 and a log2 fold change above 5 up to day 15. Bulk clonotypes were assigned CD4 or CD8 identity according to which sequenced CD4 or CD8 repertoire held them at higher abundance. In TCRdb, the public reads were trimmed at Q25 with fastp and aligned with MiXCR, with productive beta chains retained. Entries are consolidated by CDR3 protein sequence, retaining the most common genes and DNA. TCRdb's processing, not the study's, gives the V and J calls here. This sample is represented by 250,000 to 350,000 distinct CDR3 sequences; around 6.8% of them were singletons. The ten top clones hold about 18% of the sample.

This clonotype was recorded a few times. No antigen is known for it. Per-base qualities were not stored, and no clone one base away is much larger. The receptor's source is a man aged 18 to 29 who received the YFV17D yellow fever vaccine. The V and J segments used are TRBV13 and TRBJ2-7, with TRBD2 identical over 12 junction bases. The specimen was PBMCs, collected more than 40 days after the first yellow fever vaccination. The CDR3 region has the sequence CASSSTSGGGSQYF. The sequence in DNA is TGTGCCAGCAGCTCGACTAGCGGGGGAGGCTCGCAGTACTTC.